This is a list of T cell receptor beta chains from one sample in a study of blood T cell repertoires in COVID-19. The assay was immunoSEQ multiplex PCR, and TCRdb's table has in-frame clones only and misses some. The sample holds hundreds of thousands of clones, almost 90% seen once. The material sequenced was peripheral blood. The receptors come from a middle-aged woman with COVID-19, enrolled during active disease. Each CDR3 is given with its conserved first and last residue. A D gene is named only where the DNA matches it firmly. Some rows have no size entry. The others give once, few or many, or a class for an expanded clone.

D,J,V,size,DNA,CDR3
TRBD2,TRBJ2-3,TRBV5-1,NA,TGCGCCAGCAGCACAAGACTAGCGGGGCTCACAGATACGCAGTATTTT,CASSTRLAGLTDTQYF
TRBD1,TRBJ1-2,TRBV9,once,TGTGCCAGCAGCCTACAGGGGCCTTATGGCTACACCTTC,CASSLQGPYGYTF
TRBD2,TRBJ2-7,TRBV11-1,NA,TGTGCCAGCAGCTTACCGGGACTAGGAAACTACGAGCAGTACTTC,CASSLPGLGNYEQYF
NA,TRBJ2-1,TRBV14,NA,TGTGCCAGCAGCCCCGGGACTCCATCCTACAATGAGCAGTTCTTC,CASSPGTPSYNEQFF
NA,TRBJ1-4,TRBV7-9,NA,TGTGCCAGCAGCTTCACACGTACTAATGAAAAACTGTTTTTT,CASSFTRTNEKLFF
TRBD1,TRBJ2-1,TRBV5-1,NA,TGCGCCAGCAGCTTGTCCAGGGGGCAATCCAATGAGCAGTTCTTC,CASSLSRGQSNEQFF
TRBD1,TRBJ1-2,TRBV27,NA,TGTGCCAGCAGCCGTTTCTACAGGGGGCGGATGTTCGATAACTATGGCTACACCTTC,CASSRFYRGRMFDNYGYTF
TRBD2,TRBJ2-1,TRBV6-2/TRBV6-3,NA,TGTGCCAGCAGCAATAGCGGGAGGGCCTGGGACAATGAGCAGTTCTTC,CASSNSGRAWDNEQFF
NA,TRBJ1-2,TRBV6-1,NA,TGTGCCAGCCAGGGGTATACTGGCTACACCTTC,CASQGYTGYTF
NA,TRBJ1-6,TRBV11-2,NA,TGTGCCAGCAGCTTAGCCCGATCAGGAAATTCACCCCTCCACTTT,CASSLARSGNSPLHF
NA,TRBJ1-2,TRBV12-5,NA,TGTGCTAGTGGTTTGGCCACGGACTATGGCTACACCTTC,CASGLATDYGYTF
NA,TRBJ2-7,TRBV28,NA,TGTGCCAGCAGTCCCCCGACAGCGAACTCCTACGAGCAGTACTTC,CASSPPTANSYEQYF
NA,TRBJ2-5,TRBV7-8,NA,TGTGCCAGCAGCTGGGCAGAGACCCAGTACTTC,CASSWAETQYF
NA,TRBJ1-2,TRBV7-9,NA,TGTGCCAGCAGCTTAGCATGGGAGGGGCATGGCTACACCTTC,CASSLAWEGHGYTF
NA,TRBJ2-2,TRBV18,NA,TGTGCCAGCTCACCTCGGACAGATCACGGGGAGCTGTTTTTT,CASSPRTDHGELFF
NA,TRBJ2-5,TRBV28,NA,TGTGCCAGCTTAGCACGCGGCAGGGTCCTACAAGAGACCCAGTACTTC,CASLARGRVLQETQYF
NA,TRBJ1-6,TRBV7-9,NA,TGTGCCAGCAGCTCCCAGAGGGTCTCTAATTCACCCCTCCACTTT,CASSSQRVSNSPLHF
TRBD1,TRBJ2-2,TRBV19,NA,TGTGCCAGTATCGGGAGACAGGGGATGGCCGGGGAGCTGTTTTTT,CASIGRQGMAGELFF
TRBD1,TRBJ2-7,TRBV7-9,NA,TGTGCCAGCAGCTCTCGGACAGGTAGAGTCTACGAGCAGTACTTC,CASSSRTGRVYEQYF
NA,TRBJ1-5,TRBV3-1/TRBV3-2,NA,TGTGCCAGCAGCCTGCATACAGGAGTCGGTCAGCCCCAGCATTTT,CASSLHTGVGQPQHF
NA,TRBJ2-3,TRBV7-2,NA,TGTGCCAGCAGCGTTCAAGAGGAAGATACGCAGTATTTT,CASSVQEEDTQYF
TRBD1,TRBJ2-3,TRBV4-3,NA,TGCGCCAGCAGCCATGAACAGGGGTCCACAGATACGCAGTATTTT,CASSHEQGSTDTQYF
NA,TRBJ1-1,TRBV18,once,TGTGCCAGCTCACCCCCGGGTTCCAGGGGTGACACTGAAGCTTTCTTT,CASSPPGSRGDTEAFF
NA,TRBJ1-5,TRBV19,once,TGTGCCAGTAGTCCCCGAAACAGGGTTGGCAATCAGCCCCAGCATTTT,CASSPRNRVGNQPQHF
TRBD2,TRBJ2-3,TRBV28,NA,TGTGCCAGCAGTTCACGACTAGCGGGAGGGGAATACACGCAGTATTTT,CASSSRLAGGEYTQYF